A single sample gave rise to the 7 T cell receptor beta chains below, sequenced in a study of T-cell reconstitution after alpha-beta-depleted transplantation in children. Preparing the TCRbeta library involved the use of unique molecular identifiers. TCRdb re-called the PCR reads with MiXCR, one entry per CDR3 protein. The data show about 15,000 distinct CDR3 sequences, 7.7% seen once. Sample: PBMCs, mostly from graft donor cells, taken 60 days after TCRalphabeta/CD19-depleted stem cell transplant. These receptor sequences come from a boy in the first two years of life who had a stem cell transplant for Wiskott-Aldrich syndrome, so the T cells may come from the graft donor.

This clonotype was seen at least ten times. The chain is built from TRBV7-2 and TRBJ1-5; D unresolved. The CDR3 consists of 13 residues. The germline CDR1 and CDR2 sequences are SGHTA and FQGNSA. V was cut by 4 bases and J by 4 bases, with 8 bases left in between. This CDR3 reads CASSYAVNQPQHF. The CDR3 DNA follows: TGTGCCAGCAGCTATGCCGTTAATCAGCCCCAGCATTTT.

The V call is TRBV5-1, the J call TRBJ2-3, with 13 bases fitting TRBD2. J lost 3 bases, V lost 5 bases, and 0 bases had no gene match. Germline V CDR1 and CDR2: SGHRS, YFSETQ. This CDR3 comprises 14 residues. The CDR3 loop reads CASRTSGGTDTQYF. The CDR3 bases are TGCGCCAGCAGGACTAGCGGGGGGACAGATACGCAGTATTTT. The full variable domain, in which reference TRBV5-1 and TRBJ2-3 provide the parts outside the CDR3, is KAGVTQTPRYLIKTRGQQVTLSCSPISGHRSVSWYQQTPGQGLQFLFEYFSETQRNKGNFPGRFSGRQFSNSRSEMNVSTLELGDSALYLCASRTSGGTDTQYFGPGTRLTVL.

This clonotype was observed many times. The V gene is TRBV5-1, the J gene TRBJ2-1; D may match TRBD1 or TRBD2 (5 bases each). V was trimmed by 3 bases and J by 0 bases, leaving 13 bases between them. CDR1 is SGHRS, CDR2 YFSETQ, per germline. This CDR3 comprises 16 residues. CDR3 in amino acids: CASSSREGSSYNEQFF. CDR3 nucleotides: TGCGCCAGCAGCTCCCGAGAGGGGAGCTCCTACAATGAGCAGTTCTTC.

This clonotype was observed many times. The CDR3 here is CASYGGYNSPLHF. Written as DNA, the CDR3 is TGTGCCAGCTACGGGGGTTACAATTCACCCCTCCACTTT. This chain uses TRBV28 with TRBJ1-6; D perhaps matches TRBD1 (5 bases). Germline V gene lookup returns CDR1 MDHEN and CDR2 SYDVKM. The CDR3 consists of 13 residues. Trimming took 8 bases from V and 7 from J, leaving 12 bases between them.

The chain combines TRBV19 with TRBJ2-1; TRBD2 aligns across 7 bases. Germline V gene data show CDR1 as LNHDA and CDR2 as SQIVND (reference sequence). This CDR3 region has 17 residues. Trimming removed 6 bases from V and 1 base from J; junction bases left unmatched: 12. CDR3 loop: CASSRRLADYSYNEQFF. CDR3 nucleotide sequence: TGTGCCAGTAGCCGAAGACTAGCAGATTATTCCTACAATGAGCAGTTCTTC. The full variable domain, with the rest looked up from reference TRBV19 and TRBJ2-1, is DGGITQSPKYLFRKEGQNVTLSCEQNLNHDAMYWYRQDPGQGLRLIYYSQIVNDFQKGDIAEGYSVSREKKESFPLTVTSAQKNPTAFYLCASSRRLADYSYNEQFFGPGTRLTVL.

V and J are TRBV18 and TRBJ2-1, with a weak D call TRBD2 (5 bases). Germline V gives CDR1 KGHSH, CDR2 LQKENI. V lost 3 bases and J lost 10, with 16 bases in between. The CDR3 runs to 14 residues. CDR3 region: CASSPYHSAGEQFF. CDR3 in DNA: TGTGCCAGCTCACCTTACCACTCGGCGGGCGAGCAGTTCTTC.

Only a few counts were recorded for this clonotype. The chain joins TRBV20-1 to TRBJ1-5; 7 bases are shared with TRBD1. The CDR3 sequence is 13 residues long. CDR1 and CDR2 from the germline V gene are DFQATT and SNEGSKA (reference sequence). Trimming at V came to 3 bases and at J to 1 base, leaving 0 bases not matched to a gene. Here the CDR3 reads CSARTGSNQPQHF. The DNA for the CDR3 is TGCAGTGCTAGGACAGGGAGCAATCAGCCCCAGCATTTT.